This is a list of T cell receptor beta chains from one sample in a study of blood T cells in healthy people across ages. A single record per CDR3 protein comes from TCRdb applying MiXCR to the 5' RACE reads. The sample has about 640,000 distinct CDR3 sequences; approximately 40% are singletons. Sequenced sample: blood. All receptors come from a man older than 75 in good health. Both conserved end residues are part of each CDR3.

CDR3 | V
CASSRGSGGEQYF | TRBV5-1
CASSRSGSIRTGELFF | TRBV18
CASSLGRSSGSQETQYF | TRBV7-8
CASTGPGVYEQYF | TRBV6-2/TRBV6-3
CASSVGRVAKNIQYF | TRBV7-2
CSASQRGQGAENSGANVLTF | TRBV20-1
CASRDRGDKQFF | TRBV12-3/TRBV12-4
CASSFSSGRQSGANVLTF | TRBV7-6
CATSRDLDRGDLASPLPQYF | TRBV15
CSVELTGNQPQHF | TRBV29-1
CASSREGAKYNEQFF | TRBV7-2
CASSTGGKGAIGYTF | TRBV3-1
CASRDATSGANVLTF | TRBV27
CSAIVAGSYNEQFF | TRBV20-1
CASSPDPTSPTYEQYF | TRBV11-1
CASGLTSGSYNEQYF | TRBV11-2
CASSQGDGTGTYEQYF | TRBV14
CASSRFARSYEQYF | TRBV14
CASSRGPSGTDTQYF | TRBV7-2
CSAMGMVMNEQYF | TRBV29-1
CASSLAPGPGNEQFF | TRBV5-1
CASSYDRGLETQYF | TRBV6-5
CASSHSEGTVGGYTF | TRBV7-2
CSARPRPGQLSTDTQYF | TRBV29-1
CSVRQGPSYEQYF | TRBV29-1
CSAPGLDERDTQYF | TRBV20-1
CASSKPGLGSNEQFF | TRBV28